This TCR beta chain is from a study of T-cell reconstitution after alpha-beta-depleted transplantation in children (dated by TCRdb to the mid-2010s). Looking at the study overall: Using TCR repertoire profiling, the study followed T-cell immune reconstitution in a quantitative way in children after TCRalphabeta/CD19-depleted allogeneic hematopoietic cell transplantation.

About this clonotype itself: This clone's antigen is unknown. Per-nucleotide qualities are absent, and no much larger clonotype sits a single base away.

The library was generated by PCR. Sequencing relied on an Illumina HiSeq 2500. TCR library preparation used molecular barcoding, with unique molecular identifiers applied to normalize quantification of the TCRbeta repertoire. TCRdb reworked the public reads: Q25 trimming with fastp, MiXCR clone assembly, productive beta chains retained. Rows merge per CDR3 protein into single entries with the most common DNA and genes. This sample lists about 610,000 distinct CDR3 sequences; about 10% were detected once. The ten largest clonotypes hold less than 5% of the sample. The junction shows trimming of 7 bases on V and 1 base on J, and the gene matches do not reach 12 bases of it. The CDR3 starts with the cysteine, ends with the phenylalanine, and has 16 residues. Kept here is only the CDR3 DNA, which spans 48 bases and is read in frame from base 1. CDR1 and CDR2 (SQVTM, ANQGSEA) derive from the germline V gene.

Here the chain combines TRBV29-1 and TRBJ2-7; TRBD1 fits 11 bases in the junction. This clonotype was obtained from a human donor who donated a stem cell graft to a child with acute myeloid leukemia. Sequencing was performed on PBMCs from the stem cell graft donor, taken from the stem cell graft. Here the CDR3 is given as CSAQDRGQTPSYEQYF. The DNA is TGCAGCGCCCAGGACAGGGGGCAAACCCCTTCCTACGAGCAGTACTTC.